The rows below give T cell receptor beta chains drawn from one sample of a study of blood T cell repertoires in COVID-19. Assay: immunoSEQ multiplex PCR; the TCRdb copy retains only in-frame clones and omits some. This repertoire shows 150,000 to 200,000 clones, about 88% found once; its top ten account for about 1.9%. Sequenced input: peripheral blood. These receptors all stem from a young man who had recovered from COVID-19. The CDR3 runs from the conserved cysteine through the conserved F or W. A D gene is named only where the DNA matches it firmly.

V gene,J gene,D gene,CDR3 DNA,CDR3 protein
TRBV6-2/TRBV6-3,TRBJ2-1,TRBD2,TGTGCCAGCAGCCGAGCGGGACTCTCCTACAATGAGCAGTTCTTC,CASSRAGLSYNEQFF
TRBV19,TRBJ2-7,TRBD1,TGTGCCAGTAGTAAGGACAGGTTCTACGAGCAGTACTTC,CASSKDRFYEQYF
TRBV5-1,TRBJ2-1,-,TGCGCCAGCAGCCCCTCCAGCTCCTACAATGAGCAGTTCTTC,CASSPSSSYNEQFF
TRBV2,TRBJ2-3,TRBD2,TGTGCCAGCACACCGGGACTAGCGGGAGGGGCAGATACGCAGTATTTT,CASTPGLAGGADTQYF
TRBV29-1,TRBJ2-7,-,TGCAGCGTCGAACAGGCTTCCGGAGAGCAGTACTTC,CSVEQASGEQYF
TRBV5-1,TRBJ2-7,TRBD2,TGCGCCAGCAGCTTGGTTGCTAGCGGGAGCGCTAGCTCCTACGAGCAGTACTTC,CASSLVASGSASSYEQYF
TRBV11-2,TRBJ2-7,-,TGTGCCAGCAGCCTGGCAGGGAAGACCTACGAGCAGTACTTC,CASSLAGKTYEQYF
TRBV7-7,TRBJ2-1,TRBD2,TGTGCTAGCAGCGAGAGGGAGGGAATATACAATGAGCAGTTCTTC,CASSEREGIYNEQFF
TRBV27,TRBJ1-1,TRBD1,TGTGCCAGCAGTTTAGGCAGGGGGCCGAACACTGAAGCTTTCTTT,CASSLGRGPNTEAFF
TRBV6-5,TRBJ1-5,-,TGTGCCAGCAGGAGAGAGGGAAATCAGCCCCAGCATTTT,CASRREGNQPQHF
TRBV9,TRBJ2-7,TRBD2,TGTGCCAGCAGCGGACTAGCGGGGGCGGCCGAGCAGTACTTC,CASSGLAGAAEQYF
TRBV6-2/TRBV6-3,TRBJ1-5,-,TGTGCCAGCAGTTACTCTGCGGGAGTAAGCACCAGCAATCAGCCCCAGCATTTT,CASSYSAGVSTSNQPQHF
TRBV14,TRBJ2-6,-,TGTGCCAGCAGCCAAGATCGGCGGGACCTCACTGGGGCCAACGTCCTGACTTTC,CASSQDRRDLTGANVLTF
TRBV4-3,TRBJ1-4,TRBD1,TGCGCCAGCAGCCTCTCAGAGGGGGACAGTAATGAAAAACTGTTTTTT,CASSLSEGDSNEKLFF
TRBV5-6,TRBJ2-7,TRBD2,TGTGCCAGCAGATCCGGGACTAGTACCACCTACGAGCAGTACTTC,CASRSGTSTTYEQYF
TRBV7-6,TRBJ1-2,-,TGTGCCAGCAGCTTAGGGACAGCACAATCCTATGGCTACACCTTC,CASSLGTAQSYGYTF
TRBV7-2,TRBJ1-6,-,TGTGCCACCCGTCGGGTCTCCTATAATTCACCCCTCCACTTT,CATRRVSYNSPLHF
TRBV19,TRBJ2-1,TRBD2,TGTGCCAGTAGTATCGGGGGGGGGCTCTACAATGAGCAGTTCTTC,CASSIGGGLYNEQFF
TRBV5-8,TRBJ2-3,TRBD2,TGTGCCAGCACCTGGGGTAGCGGGAGTGCGCAGTATTTT,CASTWGSGSAQYF
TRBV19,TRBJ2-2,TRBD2,TGTGCCAGTAGTATCTTGGCTAGCGGGAGACCCGGGGAGCTGTTTTTT,CASSILASGRPGELFF
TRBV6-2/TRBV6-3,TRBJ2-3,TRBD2,TGTGCCAGCAGCCTACTAGCGGGAGTCGGAGATACGCAGTATTTT,CASSLLAGVGDTQYF
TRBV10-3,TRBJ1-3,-,TGTGCCATCAGTCCGACAGTAAGCTCTGGAAACACCATATATTTT,CAISPTVSSGNTIYF
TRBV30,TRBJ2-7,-,TGTGCCTGGAGTGTAGGAGGGTTCGAGCAGTACTTC,CAWSVGGFEQYF
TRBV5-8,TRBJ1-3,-,TGTGCCAGCAGCCACCCGGACAGCAAAAGAAACACCATATATTTT,CASSHPDSKRNTIYF
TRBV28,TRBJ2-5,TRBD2,TGTGCCAGCAGCCCTGTCCCGGGAGGAGGGGAGACCCAGTACTTC,CASSPVPGGGETQYF